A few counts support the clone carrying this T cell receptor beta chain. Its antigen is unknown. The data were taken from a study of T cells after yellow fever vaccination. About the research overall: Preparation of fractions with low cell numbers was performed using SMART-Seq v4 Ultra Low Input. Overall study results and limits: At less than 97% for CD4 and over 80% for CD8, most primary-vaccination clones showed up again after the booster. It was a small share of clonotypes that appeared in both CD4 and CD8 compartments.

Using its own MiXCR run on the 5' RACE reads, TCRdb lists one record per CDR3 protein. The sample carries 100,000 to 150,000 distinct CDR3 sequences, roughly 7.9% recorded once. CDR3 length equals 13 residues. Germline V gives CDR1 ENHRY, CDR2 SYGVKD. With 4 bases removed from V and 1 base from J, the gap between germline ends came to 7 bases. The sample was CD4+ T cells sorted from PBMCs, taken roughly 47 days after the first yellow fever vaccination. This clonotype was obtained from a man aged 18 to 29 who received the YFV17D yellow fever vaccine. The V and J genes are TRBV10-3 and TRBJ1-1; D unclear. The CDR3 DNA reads TGTGCCATCAGTGTGGAGGGGAACACTGAAGCTTTCTTT. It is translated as CAISVEGNTEAFF.